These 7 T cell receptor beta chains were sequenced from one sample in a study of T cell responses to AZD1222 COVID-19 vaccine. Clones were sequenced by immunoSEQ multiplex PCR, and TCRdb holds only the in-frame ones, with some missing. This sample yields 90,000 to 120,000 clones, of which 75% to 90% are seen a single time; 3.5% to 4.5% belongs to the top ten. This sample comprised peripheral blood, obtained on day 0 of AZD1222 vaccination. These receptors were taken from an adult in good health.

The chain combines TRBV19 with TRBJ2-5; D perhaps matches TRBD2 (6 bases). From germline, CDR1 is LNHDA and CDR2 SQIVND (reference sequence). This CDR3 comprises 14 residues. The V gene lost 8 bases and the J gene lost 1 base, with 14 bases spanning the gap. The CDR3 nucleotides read TGTGCCAGTTCCCGAGTGGGGGGCCAAGAGACCCAGTACTTC. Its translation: CASSRVGGQETQYF.

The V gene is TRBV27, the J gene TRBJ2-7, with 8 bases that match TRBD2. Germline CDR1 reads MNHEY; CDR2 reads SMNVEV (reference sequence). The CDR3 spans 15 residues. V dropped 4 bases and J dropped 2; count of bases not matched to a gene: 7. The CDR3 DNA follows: TGTGCCAGCAGTTATCGTAGCGGGGTCACCTACGAGCAGTACTTC. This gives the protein CASSYRSGVTYEQYF.

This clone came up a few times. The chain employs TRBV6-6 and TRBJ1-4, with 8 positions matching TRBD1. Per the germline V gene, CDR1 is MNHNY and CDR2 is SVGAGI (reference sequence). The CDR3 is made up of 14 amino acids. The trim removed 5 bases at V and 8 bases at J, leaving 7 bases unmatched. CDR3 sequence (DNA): TGTGCCAGCAGTCCCCCGGGACAGGTCGAAAAACTGTTTTTT. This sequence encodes CASSPPGQVEKLFF.

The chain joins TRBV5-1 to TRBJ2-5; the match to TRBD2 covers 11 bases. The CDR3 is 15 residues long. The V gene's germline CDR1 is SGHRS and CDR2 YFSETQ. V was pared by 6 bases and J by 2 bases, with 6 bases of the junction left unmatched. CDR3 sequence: CASTPGLAEQETQYF. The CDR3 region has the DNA TGCGCCAGCACCCCGGGACTAGCGGAACAAGAGACCCAGTACTTC. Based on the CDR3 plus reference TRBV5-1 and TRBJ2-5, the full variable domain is KAGVTQTPRYLIKTRGQQVTLSCSPISGHRSVSWYQQTPGQGLQFLFEYFSETQRNKGNFPGRFSGRQFSNSRSEMNVSTLELGDSALYLCASTPGLAEQETQYFGPGTRLLVL.

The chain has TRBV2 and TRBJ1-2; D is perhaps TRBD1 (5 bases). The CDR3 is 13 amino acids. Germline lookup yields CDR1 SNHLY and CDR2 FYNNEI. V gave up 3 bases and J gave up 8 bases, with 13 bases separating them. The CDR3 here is CASSESIRVGYTF. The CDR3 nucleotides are TGTGCCAGCAGTGAGTCTATCAGGGTCGGCTACACCTTC.

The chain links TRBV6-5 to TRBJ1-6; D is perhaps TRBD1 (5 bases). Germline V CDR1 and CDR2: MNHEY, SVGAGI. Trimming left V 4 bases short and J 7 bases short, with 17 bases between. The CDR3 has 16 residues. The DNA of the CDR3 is TGTGCCAGCAGTTTTTTACTCGGGACGGCAAATTCACCCCTCCACTTT. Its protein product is CASSFLLGTANSPLHF.

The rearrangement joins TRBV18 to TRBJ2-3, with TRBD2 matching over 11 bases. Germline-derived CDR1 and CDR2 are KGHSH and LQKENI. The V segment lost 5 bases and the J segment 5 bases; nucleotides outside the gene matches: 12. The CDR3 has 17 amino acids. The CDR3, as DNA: TGTGCCAGCTCAGGTCCAACTAGCGGGAGAGTGAGAGATACGCAGTATTTT. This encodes CASSGPTSGRVRDTQYF. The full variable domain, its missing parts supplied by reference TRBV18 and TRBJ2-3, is NAGVMQNPRHLVRRRGQEARLRCSPMKGHSHVYWYRQLPEEGLKFMVYLQKENIIDESGMPKERFSAEFPKEGPSILRIQQVVRGDSAAYFCASSGPTSGRVRDTQYFGPGTRLTVL.